Sequencing of this T cell receptor (beta chain) was carried out in a study of T cell changes during pregnancy in multiple sclerosis. The length of the CDR3 is 15 residues. The germline V and J ends were trimmed by 2 bases and 3 bases, with 10 bases remaining between them. Germline V lookup: CDR1 SNHLY, CDR2 FYNNEI. Produced via immunoSEQ multiplex PCR; TCRdb's table is partial and in-frame only. Of some 80,000 clones in the sample, about 94% were seen once. This clone was recorded only once. This chain links TRBV2 with TRBJ2-2; possibly TRBD1 for D (5 bases). The receptor was isolated from a female donor with multiple sclerosis, enrolled in a pregnancy study. The sample in question was CD4+ T cells from peripheral blood mononuclear cells, obtained after pregnancy. The CDR3 region is CASSESRTYTGELFF. The CDR3 DNA reads as TGTGCCAGCAGTGAATCCAGGACATACACCGGGGAGCTGTTTTTT. The whole variable domain, remainder taken from reference TRBV2 and TRBJ2-2, is EPEVTQTPSHQVTQMGQEVILRCVPISNHLYFYWYRQILGQKVEFLVSFYNNEISEKSEIFDDQFSVERPDGSNFTLKIRSTKLEDSAMYFCASSESRTYTGELFFGEGSRLTVL.